The entry below describes one TCR beta chain. Its matching antigen is unknown. The entry originates in a study of pediatric ulcerative colitis. Study-level findings and limits: Acute severe colitis showed lower rectal diversity from clonal expansions.

Method: immunoSEQ multiplex PCR; TCRdb's copy keeps in-frame clones and lacks some. The sample has 30,000 to 40,000 clones; about 81% are singletons. Rectal tissue came from one to two pinch biopsies taken at colonoscopy. This CDR3 is 14 amino acids long. V lost 3 bases and J lost 0, with 8 bases in between. Germline V gene data show CDR1 as KGHSH and CDR2 as LQKENI. Sequenced: gut tissue. The J gene is TRBJ1-1, the V gene TRBV18; the D is unclear. The TCR sequence derives from a boy aged 5-17 years with mild ulcerative colitis. The CDR3 nucleotides read TGTGCCAGCTCACCCTTGGCCATGAACACTGAAGCTTTCTTT. It codes for CASSPLAMNTEAFF.